Listed below are T cell receptor beta chains from one sample, sequenced in a study of OX40 agonist ivuxolimab in advanced cancers. TCRdb's table, derived via immunoSEQ multiplex PCR, lists solely in-frame clones and lacks some. The sample carries tens of thousands of clones, nearly 85% recorded once. The sample here was CD4+ or CD8+ T cells sorted from blood, taken in a trial of the OX40 agonist ivuxolimab. The source is an adult with an advanced solid tumor such as melanoma, head and neck, liver or kidney cancer. The CDR3 runs from the conserved cysteine through the conserved F or W. Each record gives: J gene, V gene, D gene, clone size, CDR3 protein, CDR3 DNA. The D gene is left open where the match is weak. Some rows have no size entry. The others give once, few or many, or a class for an expanded clone.

TRBJ2-2 | TRBV9 | . | . | CASSVRDAPGGELFF | TGTGCCAGCAGCGTACGAGACGCCCCAGGCGGGGAGCTGTTTTTT
TRBJ1-6 | TRBV11-2 | . | . | CASSQGRGNSPLHF | TGTGCCAGCAGCCAGGGTAGGGGTAATTCACCCCTCCACTTT
TRBJ2-1 | TRBV6-5 | TRBD2 | . | CASTATQRGAGEQFF | TGTGCCAGCACGGCGACCCAGCGGGGGGCCGGTGAGCAGTTCTTC
TRBJ2-7 | TRBV6-4 | . | . | CASRGGCLYEQYF | TGTGCCAGCAGGGGGGGCTGCCTCTACGAGCAGTACTTC
TRBJ2-1 | TRBV4-1 | . | . | CASSSKGGFGNEQFF | TGCGCCAGCAGCTCCAAGGGGGGATTTGGCAATGAGCAGTTCTTC
TRBJ2-3 | TRBV10-3 | TRBD2 | . | CAISESTSEADTQYF | TGTGCCATCAGTGAGTCCACTAGCGAGGCAGATACGCAGTATTTT
TRBJ1-5 | TRBV6-1 | . | few | CASVELGINQPQHF | TGTGCCAGCGTCGAGTTGGGGATCAATCAGCCCCAGCATTTT
TRBJ2-5 | TRBV15 | TRBD1 | . | CATSLQDRGETQYF | TGTGCCACCAGCCTCCAAGACAGGGGAGAGACCCAGTACTTC
TRBJ2-2 | TRBV7-6 | . | . | CASSLQRELFF | TGTGCCAGCAGCTTACAGCGGGAGCTGTTTTTT
TRBJ2-6 | TRBV5-5 | . | . | CASSSYRETANVLTF | TGTGCCAGCAGCAGCTACAGGGAGACGGCCAACGTCCTGACTTTC
TRBJ2-5 | TRBV5-4 | . | . | CASSLNRAQETQYF | TGTGCCAGCAGCTTGAACAGGGCCCAAGAGACCCAGTACTTC
TRBJ2-7 | TRBV10-2 | . | . | CASSDPSGETYEQYF | TGCGCCAGCAGTGATCCCTCGGGGGAGACATACGAGCAGTACTTC
TRBJ1-1 | TRBV4-1 | TRBD1 | . | CASSQRGTGGFSAEAFF | TGCGCCAGCAGCCAGAGGGGGACAGGGGGCTTCTCAGCGGAAGCTTTCTTT
TRBJ1-1 | TRBV7-2 | TRBD1 | . | CASSLLDRVSWNTEAFF | TGTGCCAGCAGCTTACTGGACAGGGTGTCGTGGAACACTGAAGCTTTCTTT
TRBJ2-7 | TRBV11-2 | TRBD2 | . | CASSFRLAESYEQYF | TGTGCCAGCAGCTTCCGACTAGCGGAGAGTTACGAGCAGTACTTC
TRBJ2-6 | TRBV7-9 | . | . | CASSGENTMTSRANVLTF | TGTGCCAGCAGCGGTGAAAATACCATGACAAGTCGGGCCAACGTCCTGACTTTC
TRBJ2-1 | TRBV14 | . | . | CASSQALGSLSYNEQFF | TGTGCCAGCAGCCAAGCCTTGGGCAGCCTATCTTACAATGAGCAGTTCTTC
TRBJ1-4 | TRBV2 | . | few | CASTGVREKLFF | TGTGCCAGCACGGGGGTGAGGGAAAAACTGTTTTTT
TRBJ2-7 | TRBV6-6 | . | . | CASSYLTVGLSEQYF | TGTGCCAGCAGTTACCTCACAGTAGGATTGAGCGAGCAGTACTTC
TRBJ2-1 | TRBV1 | . | . | CTSSVLAGETHNEQFF | TGCACCAGCAGCGTCTTAGCGGGAGAGACCCACAATGAGCAGTTCTTC
TRBJ2-3 | TRBV27 | TRBD2 | once | CASSSPSGSGTDTQYF | TGTGCCAGCAGTTCCCCGAGCGGGAGTGGAACAGATACGCAGTATTTT
TRBJ2-2 | TRBV5-1 | TRBD1 | . | CASSRDRDTGELFF | TGCGCCAGCAGCCGGGACAGGGACACCGGGGAGCTGTTTTTT
TRBJ2-3 | TRBV7-6 | TRBD2 | . | CASSPLAGGGTDTQYF | TGTGCCAGCAGCCCCTTAGCGGGAGGAGGTACAGATACGCAGTATTTT
TRBJ1-1 | TRBV7-3 | . | medium-sized | CASSPRAQNTEAFF | TGTGCCAGCAGCCCCAGGGCCCAGAACACTGAAGCTTTCTTT
TRBJ1-6 | TRBV5-4 | . | . | CASSFDNSPLHF | TGTGCCAGCAGCTTTGACAATTCACCCCTCCACTTT
TRBJ2-4 | TRBV30 | . | . | CAWATRGGKNIQYF | TGTGCCTGGGCGACCAGGGGGGGCAAAAACATTCAGTACTTC
TRBJ2-6 | TRBV5-6 | TRBD1 | . | CASSSRDRGGANVLTF | TGTGCCAGCAGCTCCCGGGACAGGGGTGGGGCCAACGTCCTGACTTTC
TRBJ1-5 | TRBV6-1 | . | few | CASVNYNQPQHF | TGTGCCAGCGTGAATTACAATCAGCCCCAGCATTTT
TRBJ1-4 | TRBV21-1 | . | . | CASSIPRSRTNEKLFF | TGTGCCAGCAGCATTCCCCGCAGTAGGACTAATGAAAAACTGTTTTTT
TRBJ1-2 | TRBV18 | . | . | CASSPNQSPYGYTF | TGTGCCAGCTCACCCAACCAAAGCCCCTATGGCTACACCTTC
TRBJ1-3 | TRBV2 | TRBD1 | . | CASIGIGTEINTIYF | TGTGCCAGCATCGGAATAGGGACAGAGATAAACACCATATATTTT
TRBJ2-1 | TRBV9 | . | . | CASSPSGTGDNEQFF | TGTGCCAGCAGCCCCTCCGGGACTGGAGACAATGAGCAGTTCTTC
TRBJ1-5 | TRBV28 | . | . | CASRRGGGRNQPQHF | TGTGCCAGCAGGAGGGGCGGGGGCCGGAATCAGCCCCAGCATTTT
TRBJ2-7 | TRBV14 | . | . | CASSQSGTLDRKQYF | TGTGCCAGCAGTCAATCCGGGACCTTGGATCGGAAGCAGTACTTC
TRBJ1-2 | TRBV19 | TRBD1 | . | CASRDRGPYGYTF | TGTGCCAGTAGGGACAGGGGGCCCTATGGCTACACCTTC
TRBJ1-1 | TRBV5-1 | . | . | CASSPAPGYTEAFF | TGCGCCAGCAGCCCGGCCCCGGGATACACTGAAGCTTTCTTT
TRBJ2-5 | TRBV5-1 | TRBD2 | once | CASSLGLAGDKFVGQETQYF | TGCGCCAGCAGCTTGGGGCTAGCGGGAGATAAGTTCGTGGGTCAAGAGACCCAGTACTTC
TRBJ1-1 | TRBV29-1 | TRBD1 | . | CSVEGRTGTTLAFF | TGCAGCGTTGAAGGACGGACAGGTACTACTTTAGCTTTCTTT
TRBJ1-1 | TRBV6-5 | TRBD1 | . | CASGADRVAFF | TGTGCCAGCGGCGCAGACAGGGTCGCTTTCTTT
TRBJ2-1 | TRBV27 | . | . | CASSLTGNEQFF | TGTGCCAGCAGTTTAACCGGGAATGAGCAGTTCTTC
TRBJ1-2 | TRBV5-4 | . | . | CASSLGSQGSGYTF | TGTGCCAGCAGCTTGGGGTCGCAGGGCTCTGGCTACACCTTC
TRBJ1-2 | TRBV30 | TRBD1 | . | CAWRVNRGTYGYTF | TGTGCCTGGAGGGTAAACAGGGGAACCTATGGCTACACCTTC
TRBJ2-1 | TRBV6-4 | TRBD2 | . | CASSVIAGINNEQFF | TGTGCCAGCAGTGTTATAGCGGGTATTAACAATGAGCAGTTCTTC
TRBJ1-2 | TRBV6-5 | TRBD1 | once | CASSGDRPNYGYTF | TGTGCCAGCAGTGGGGACAGGCCTAACTATGGCTACACCTTC